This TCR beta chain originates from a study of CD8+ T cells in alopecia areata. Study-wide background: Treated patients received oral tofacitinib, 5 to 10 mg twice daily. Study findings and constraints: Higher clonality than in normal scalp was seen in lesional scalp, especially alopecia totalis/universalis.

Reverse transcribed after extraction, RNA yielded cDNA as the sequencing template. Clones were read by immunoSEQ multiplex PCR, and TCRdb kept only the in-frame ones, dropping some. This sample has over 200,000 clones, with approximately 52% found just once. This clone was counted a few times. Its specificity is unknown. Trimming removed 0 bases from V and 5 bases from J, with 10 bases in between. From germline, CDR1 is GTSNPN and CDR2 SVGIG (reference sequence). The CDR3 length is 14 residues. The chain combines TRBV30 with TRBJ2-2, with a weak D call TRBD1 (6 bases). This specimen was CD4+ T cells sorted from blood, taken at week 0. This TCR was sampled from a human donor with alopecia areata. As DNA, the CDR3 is TGTGCCTGGAGTGTATACAGGGTTACCGGGGAGCTGTTTTTT. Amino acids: CAWSVYRVTGELFF.